These 9 T cell receptor beta chains were all obtained from the same sample, sequenced in a study of spatial heterogeneity in lung cancer. Their cognate antigens are unknown. A single record per CDR3 protein comes from TCRdb applying MiXCR to the 5' RACE reads. This table holds nearly 25,000 distinct CDR3 sequences, 8.8% found once. Stated time point: sample taken at primary tumor resection. Findings of the study overall: Tracking of tumor mutation counts was seen in expanded intratumoral alpha and beta TCR counts.

The sequences come from lung tumor tissue, collected at surgery. The source of these receptors is a male donor with early-stage non-small cell lung cancer.

The chain joins TRBV7-9 to TRBJ1-2; D is unresolved. There are 14 residues in the CDR3. Trimming took 2 bases from V and 0 from J, leaving 7 bases between them. Germline V gives CDR1 SEHNR, CDR2 FQNEAQ (reference sequence). CDR3 region: CASSLFGTNYGYTF. Here the CDR3 DNA reads TGTGCCAGCAGCTTATTCGGAACTAACTATGGCTACACCTTC. The full variable domain, with the rest looked up from reference TRBV7-9 and TRBJ1-2, is DTGVSQNPRHKITKRGQNVTFRCDPISEHNRLYWYRQTLGQGPEFLTYFQNEAQLEKSRLLSDRFSAERPKGSFSTLEIQRTEQGDSAMYLCASSLFGTNYGYTFGSGTRLTVV.

In its sample, this clonotype was seen a few times. J is TRBJ2-1 and V is TRBV5-1; 12 bases map to TRBD2. Germline values: CDR1 SGHRS, CDR2 YFSETQ. The CDR3 has 15 residues. Germline trimming cut 7 bases from V and 0 bases from J; bases unmatched to any gene: 2. Written as DNA, the CDR3 is TGCGCCAGCGGACTAGCGGGGAGCTCCTACAATGAGCAGTTCTTC. Residues: CASGLAGSSYNEQFF.

The rearrangement joins TRBV23-1 to TRBJ1-5; 7 bases are a match to TRBD1. TRBV23-1 has ORF status, its function being uncertain. V was pared by 0 bases and J by 7 bases, with 0 bases of the junction left unmatched. This CDR3 comprises 13 residues. Here the CDR3 DNA reads TGCGCCAGCAGTCAATCCAGGGGGCAGCCCCAGCATTTT. It is translated as CASSQSRGQPQHF.

This clonotype turned up a few times. The chain joins TRBV7-2 to TRBJ2-7; D remains ambiguous. The CDR3 extends over 11 amino acids. Germline V gene lookup returns CDR1 SGHTA and CDR2 FQGNSA. Trimming stripped 1 base from V and 6 bases from J, with 4 bases between. CDR3: CASSLELEQYF. The CDR3 DNA follows: TGTGCCAGCAGCTTAGAGCTCGAGCAGTACTTC.

Concerning this clonotype itself: Because the CDR3 is missing its conserved closing phenylalanine or tryptophan, this is likely a read error. This chain connects TRBV12-3 or TRBV12-4 to TRBJ2-2, with 7 nucleotides matching TRBD2. V was clipped by 8 bases and J by 4 bases; unmatched bases: 13. The CDR3 extends over 16 amino acids. CDR3 residues: CASAPHTAGTTGELFI. The CDR3 bases are TGTGCCAGCGCACCACACACAGCGGGGACCACCGGGGAGCTGTTTATT.

This clonotype was found many times. The chain is built from TRBV27 and TRBJ1-5, with D perhaps TRBD1 (5 bases). Trimming cost V 1 base and J 9 bases, with 19 bases left between them. Germline V gene data show CDR1 as MNHEY and CDR2 as SMNVEV (reference sequence). The CDR3 consists of 16 residues. CDR3 sequence: CASSLWDGQRVPPQHF. The CDR3 DNA reads TGTGCCAGCAGTTTATGGGACGGGCAAAGGGTCCCGCCCCAGCATTTT.

In its sample, this clonotype was seen many times. This chain uses TRBV5-5 with TRBJ2-3; no firm D call. Germline V gene lookup returns CDR1 SGHKS and CDR2 YYEKEE (reference sequence). The V gene lost 2 bases and the J gene lost 2 bases, with 12 bases spanning the gap. There are 15 residues in the CDR3. This CDR3 is CASSFSAVLTDTQYF. Here the CDR3 DNA reads TGTGCCAGCAGCTTCTCTGCGGTCCTCACAGATACGCAGTATTTT.

This clonotype was recorded many times. V usage is TRBV7-8 and J usage is TRBJ1-4; a weak D match, TRBD1 (6 bases). V gave up 6 bases and J gave up 4 bases, with 12 bases separating them. The V gene's germline CDR1 is SGHVS and CDR2 FQNEAQ. There are 14 residues in the CDR3. The CDR3 here is CASRGGVGNEKLFF. The CDR3 DNA sequence: TGTGCCAGCAGAGGGGGAGTAGGTAATGAAAAACTGTTTTTT.

The chain couples TRBV3-1 to TRBJ2-2; no clear D. Trimming took 1 base from V and 1 from J, leaving 7 bases between them. Per germline, CDR1 LGHDT and CDR2 YNNKEL (reference sequence). The CDR3 spans 15 residues. The CDR3: CASSQVLLNTGELFF. The CDR3 coding sequence is TGTGCCAGCAGCCAAGTCCTCTTGAACACCGGGGAGCTGTTTTTT. Using reference TRBV3-1 and TRBJ2-2 for the parts outside the CDR3, the full variable domain is DTAVSQTPKYLVTQMGNDKSIKCEQNLGHDTMYWYKQDSKKFLKIMFSYNNKELIINETVPNRFSPKSPDKAHLNLHINSLELGDSAVYFCASSQVLLNTGELFFGEGSRLTVL.